This T cell receptor (beta chain) was identified during a study of blood T cell repertoires in COVID-19. Germline CDR1 and CDR2: LGHNA and YNFKEQ. This CDR3 has 16 residues. V trimming: 3 bases; J trimming: 3 bases; junction bases outside the gene matches: 11. Measured with immunoSEQ multiplex PCR; TCRdb has only the in-frame clones, and not every one. The sample lists around 100,000 clones, approximately 84% occurring once. The receptor was derived from a woman aged 60-75 years with acute or convalescent COVID-19. The chain joins TRBV4-2 to TRBJ2-7, with TRBD1 identical over 7 bases. The sequenced sample consisted of peripheral blood. CDR3 region: CASSQGLRDRVYEQYF. CDR3 in DNA: TGTGCCAGCAGCCAGGGGCTCCGGGACAGAGTCTACGAGCAGTACTTC.